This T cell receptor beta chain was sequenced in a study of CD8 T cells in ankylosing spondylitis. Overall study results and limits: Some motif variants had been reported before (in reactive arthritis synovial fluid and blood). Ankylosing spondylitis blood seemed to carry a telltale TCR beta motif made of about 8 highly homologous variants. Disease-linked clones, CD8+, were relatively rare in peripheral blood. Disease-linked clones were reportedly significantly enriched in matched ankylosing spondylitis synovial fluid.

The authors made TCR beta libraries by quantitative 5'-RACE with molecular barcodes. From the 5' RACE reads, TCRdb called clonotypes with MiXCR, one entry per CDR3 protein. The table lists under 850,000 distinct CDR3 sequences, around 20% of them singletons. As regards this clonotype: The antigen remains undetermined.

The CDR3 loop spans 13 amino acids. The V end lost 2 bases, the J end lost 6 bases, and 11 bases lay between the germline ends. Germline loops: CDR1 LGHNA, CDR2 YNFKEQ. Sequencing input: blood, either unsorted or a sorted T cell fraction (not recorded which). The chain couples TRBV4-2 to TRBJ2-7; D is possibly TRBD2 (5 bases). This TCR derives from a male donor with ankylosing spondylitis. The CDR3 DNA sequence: TGTGCCAGCAGCCAAAAAGCCGCGGGCGAGCAGTACTTC. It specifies CASSQKAAGEQYF.